These 23 T cell receptor beta chains were sequenced from one sample in a study of identical twins. TCRdb recomputed calls from the 5' RACE reads with MiXCR, one row per CDR3 protein. The sample records around 240,000 distinct CDR3 sequences, about 7.3% being singletons. This sample was shared with a second study, whose subject was yellow fever vaccine responses in identical twins.

Sequenced material: memory (CD45RO+) T cells sorted from blood. All receptors come from a young woman in good health.

This clonotype was observed a handful of times. The V and J genes are TRBV7-9 and TRBJ2-1; either TRBD1 or TRBD2 may supply D (6 bases each). The ends were cut back, 5 bases at V and 11 bases at J, with 16 bases in the middle. Per germline, CDR1 SEHNR and CDR2 FQNEAQ (reference sequence). This CDR3 has 13 residues. CDR3 nucleotides: TGTGCCAGCAGCCCCATCTCGGGGGCCCAGCAGTTCTTC. Protein sequence: CASSPISGAQQFF.

A note on this clonotype: Given a much more abundant clone one base away, this may be a read error. The chain carries TRBV5-1 and TRBJ2-7; the match to TRBD1 covers 9 bases. The germline gives CDR1 SGHRS, CDR2 YFSETQ. CDR3 length: 13 residues. J was trimmed by 7 bases and V by 1 base; bases with no gene match: 3. CDR3 protein: CASSLWTGEEQYV. CDR3 nucleotide sequence: TGCGCCAGCAGCTTGTGGACAGGGGAAGAGCAGTACGTC.

There are a few counts of this clonotype. The chain has TRBV5-5 and TRBJ2-4, with 8 bases fitting TRBD2. V lost 0 bases, J lost 0 bases, and 2 bases stayed unmatched. CDR3 length: 16 amino acids. Per the germline V gene, CDR1 is SGHKS and CDR2 is YYEKEE (reference sequence). CDR3 sequence reads: CASSLGGGLAKNIQYF. DNA for the CDR3: TGTGCCAGCAGCTTGGGCGGGGGGCTAGCCAAAAACATTCAGTACTTC.

Only a few counts were recorded for this clonotype. The chain employs TRBV9 and TRBJ2-2; unclear D gene. Trimming pared 3 bases from V and 6 bases from J, leaving 12 bases between. CDR1 is SGDLS, CDR2 YYNGEE, per germline. The CDR3 length is 14 residues. CDR3 sequence reads: CASSGQPTAGELFF. The CDR3 region has the DNA TGTGCCAGCAGCGGTCAACCGACGGCCGGGGAGCTGTTTTTT.

The gene calls are TRBV4-2 and TRBJ2-3; a weak D match, TRBD2 (6 bases). V shed 3 bases and J shed 12 bases, with 37 bases lying between them. This CDR3 contains 20 residues. Germline loops: CDR1 LGHNA, CDR2 YNFKEQ. CDR3 amino acids: CASSHSPKRPPGLQPPYQYF. Here the CDR3 DNA reads TGTGCCAGCAGCCACTCCCCTAAAAGACCACCGGGACTCCAACCACCCTATCAGTATTTT.

This rearrangement joins TRBV12-3 or TRBV12-4 to TRBJ2-5; a possible D gene is TRBD2 (5 bases). V lost 2 bases, J lost 3 bases, and 7 bases lay in between. CDR3 length: 13 residues. CDR3 DNA: TGTGCCAGCAGTTTAAAGGGAGAAGAGACCCAGTACTTC. Translated, it gives CASSLKGEETQYF.

This clonotype was observed a single time. The chain employs TRBV20-1 and TRBJ2-1; no clear D. The CDR3 totals 11 residues. Trimming left V 5 bases short and J 12 bases short, with 14 bases between. The germline CDR1 and CDR2 sequences are DFQATT and SNEGSKA (reference sequence). CDR3 in amino acids: CSAPFGQRQFF. The CDR3 coding sequence is TGCAGTGCTCCTTTTGGGCAGAGGCAGTTCTTC.

J is TRBJ2-1 and V is TRBV20-1; perhaps TRBD1 as D (6 bases). The V and J ends lost 0 bases and 3 bases respectively, with 12 bases between them. Germline V CDR1 and CDR2: DFQATT, SNEGSKA (reference sequence). The CDR3 covers 15 residues. This chain's CDR3 is CSAREGQLDYNEQFF. As DNA, the CDR3 is TGCAGTGCTAGAGAAGGACAGCTGGACTACAATGAGCAGTTCTTC.

This clonotype was detected ten times or more. The chain couples TRBV4-2 to TRBJ2-7, with D possibly TRBD1 on 6 matching bases. The CDR3 spans 14 residues. The V end was cut by 3 bases, the J end by 3 bases, with 12 bases between. Germline values: CDR1 LGHNA, CDR2 YNFKEQ. The chain's CDR3 is CASSQYTGNYEQYF. The DNA of the CDR3 is TGTGCCAGCAGCCAGTATACAGGGAACTACGAGCAGTACTTC.

There are many counts of this clonotype. The chain couples TRBV5-5 to TRBJ2-1, with TRBD2 as a possible D gene (6 bases). The V gene lost 0 bases and the J gene lost 4 bases, with 17 bases spanning the gap. Germline V gives CDR1 SGHKS, CDR2 YYEKEE (reference sequence). The CDR3 runs to 17 residues. The CDR3 bases are TGTGCCAGCAGCTTGGTCGGGGGATTCCGCGTTTACAATGAGCAGTTCTTC. It encodes CASSLVGGFRVYNEQFF.

This clonotype turned up a few times. The chain links TRBV19 to TRBJ2-1, with 9 bases identical to TRBD2. CDR1 is LNHDA and CDR2 is SQIVND in the germline V gene (reference sequence). V dropped 10 bases and J dropped 3; count of bases not matched to a gene: 4. CDR3 length: 13 residues. CDR3 sequence (DNA): TGTGCCACCAAGCGGGGGGACTACAATGAGCAGTTCTTC. It yields the protein CATKRGDYNEQFF. The whole variable domain, remainder taken from reference TRBV19 and TRBJ2-1, is DGGITQSPKYLFRKEGQNVTLSCEQNLNHDAMYWYRQDPGQGLRLIYYSQIVNDFQKGDIAEGYSVSREKKESFPLTVTSAQKNPTAFYLCATKRGDYNEQFFGPGTRLTVL.

This clonotype has a handful of counts. The V and J genes are TRBV24-1 and TRBJ2-2; 9 bases align to TRBD1. V was pared by 3 bases and J by 5 bases, with 3 bases of the junction left unmatched. CDR1 is KGHDR and CDR2 is SFDVKD in the germline V gene. The CDR3 contains 15 residues. The chain's CDR3 is CATSDRGQGTGELFF. The CDR3 DNA sequence: TGTGCCACCAGTGATCGGGGACAGGGAACCGGGGAGCTGTTTTTT.

This clonotype has a count of ten or more. This chain joins TRBV6-2 or TRBV6-3 and TRBJ2-7; unclear D gene. Trimming took off 5 bases at V and 9 bases at J, with 11 bases between the two ends. Germline-derived CDR1 and CDR2 are MNHEY and SVGEGT. The CDR3 runs 11 residues. The CDR3 DNA is TGTGCCAGCAGTGTCGGACGCGGGCAGTACGTC. Protein product: CASSVGRGQYV.

A few counts support this clonotype. V gene TRBV15 combines with J gene TRBJ1-1, with D maybe TRBD1 (5 bases). Germline-derived CDR1 and CDR2 are LNHNV and YYDKDF (reference sequence). The CDR3 consists of 14 residues. V lost 1 base, J lost 4 bases, and 10 bases lay in between. Here the CDR3 DNA reads TGTGCCACCAGCAGAGGTTTTCAGGGCACTGAAGCTTTCTTT. Protein: CATSRGFQGTEAFF. Full variable domain (rest looked up from reference TRBV15 and TRBJ1-1): DAMVIQNPRYQVTQFGKPVTLSCSQTLNHNVMYWYQQKSSQAPKLLFHYYDKDFNNEADTPDNFQSRRPNTSFCFLDIRSPGLGDTAMYLCATSRGFQGTEAFFGQGTRLTVV.

This clonotype was detected many times. The chain employs TRBV20-1 and TRBJ1-5; D not resolved. V was clipped by 5 bases and J by 3 bases, with 23 bases between them. The germline CDR1 and CDR2 sequences are DFQATT and SNEGSKA (reference sequence). The CDR3 spans 17 residues. DNA for the CDR3: TGCAGTGCTCTGAAAGACCCGACGGTCTTCTTCAATCAGCCCCAGCATTTT. Amino acids: CSALKDPTVFFNQPQHF.

To note about this clonotype: A junction end diverges from the germline sequence, so it may reflect a read error. The chain links TRBV12-3 or TRBV12-4 to TRBJ2-3; 10 bases line up with TRBD2. The CDR3 consists of 16 residues. The CDR3 DNA follows: TGTGCCAGCAGTTTAACAAGCGGGGGGGCGTCAGATACGCAGTTTTTT. It codes for CASSLTSGGASDTQFF.

This chain connects TRBV28 to TRBJ1-5; weak D call: TRBD1 (5 bases). CDR1 MDHEN and CDR2 SYDVKM come from the germline V gene. The CDR3 covers 12 residues. The CDR3 loop reads CAWGVSNQPQHF. CDR3 nucleotide sequence: TGTGCTTGGGGCGTTAGCAATCAGCCCCAGCATTTT.

The rearrangement links TRBV6-2 or TRBV6-3 to TRBJ1-5, with D possibly being TRBD1 (5 bases). Looked up from germline, CDR1 is MNHEY and CDR2 is SVGEGT. V lost 6 bases, J lost 7 bases, and 16 bases lay in between. The CDR3 loop spans 14 amino acids. CDR3 amino acids: CASRHNGALQPQHF. CDR3 DNA: TGTGCCAGCAGACACAACGGGGCGCTCCAGCCCCAGCATTTT.

This clonotype was counted at least ten times. The rearrangement joins TRBV24-1 to TRBJ2-3; 10 nucleotides line up with TRBD1. This CDR3 region has 16 residues. Trimming at V came to 3 bases and at J to 0 bases, leaving 2 bases not matched to a gene. Germline assignment: CDR1 KGHDR and CDR2 SFDVKD. Here the CDR3 reads CATSDRGQGSTDTQYF. The CDR3 bases are TGTGCCACCAGTGATCGGGGACAGGGGAGCACAGATACGCAGTATTTT.

This clonotype turned up a few times. A junction boundary mismatches the germline segment, possibly from a read error. J is TRBJ2-2 and V is TRBV6-2 or TRBV6-3; TRBD2 matches at 12 bases. This CDR3 has 18 amino acids. Germline CDR1 reads MNHEY; CDR2 reads SVGEGT. CDR3 sequence reads: CASSYSPLLAGGSGELFF. Here the CDR3 DNA reads TGTGCCAGCAGCTACTCACCACTACTAGCGGGAGGAAGCGGGGAGCTGTTTTTT.

This chain uses TRBV20-1 with TRBJ1-1; D unresolved. Between the trimmed V and J ends, which lost 3 bases and 5 bases, there was a span of 10 bases. The length of the CDR3 is 12 residues. From germline, CDR1 is DFQATT and CDR2 SNEGSKA (reference sequence). The CDR3 region has the DNA TGCAGTGCTAGTTTCGGGGAAACTGAAGCTTTCTTT. Its translation: CSASFGETEAFF.

This clonotype was observed a few times. The J gene is TRBJ2-7, the V gene TRBV3-1, with 13 bases that match TRBD2. Losses at the gene ends were 4 bases for V and 3 bases for J; bases not matched to a gene: 3. Germline loops: CDR1 LGHDT, CDR2 YNNKEL (reference sequence). There are 15 residues in the CDR3. CDR3 DNA: TGTGCCAGCAGCCGGGGACTAGCGGGGAACTACGAGCAGTACTTC. This codes for CASSRGLAGNYEQYF.

V gene TRBV3-1 combines with J gene TRBJ2-3; no reliable D call. V lost 1 base to trimming and J lost 4 bases, with 15 bases between them. Looked up from germline, CDR1 is LGHDT and CDR2 is YNNKEL (reference sequence). The CDR3 runs to 16 residues. The CDR3 sequence: CASSQAGARSSDTQYF. The DNA for the CDR3 is TGTGCCAGCAGCCAAGCGGGTGCTAGGAGCTCAGATACGCAGTATTTT.